The T cell receptor beta chain described here comes from a study of cytomegalovirus exposure and HLA in healthy donors. Study outcomes and limitations: 150 to 200 TCR beta chains were listed as cytomegalovirus-associated.

About this clone itself: Its antigen is as yet unknown.

Primers included in the PCR were 60 Vbeta and 13 Jbeta primers. In the original processing: In a later analysis, the count reached 82 million or so unique TCR beta chains, with about 9.9 million shared. Sequencing used immunoSEQ multiplex PCR; TCRdb keeps in-frame clones, though not all of them. V, J and clone size are taken as reported in that table, and D and trimming were inferred from the DNA itself. The sample includes 78,000 or so clones, less than 85% of them seen just once. The receptor comes from a woman between 50 and 59 years old in good health and CMV-seronegative. The material sequenced was PBMCs.

The CDR3 protein is CASRERPGQGYEQYV. The CDR3 region has the DNA TGTGCCAGCAGAGAACGTCCGGGACAGGGCTACGAGCAGTACGTC. The chain joins TRBV27 to TRBJ2-7; TRBD1 aligns across 9 bases. The germline gives CDR1 MNHEY, CDR2 SMNVEV (reference sequence). The CDR3 covers 15 residues. V gave up 6 bases and J gave up 3 bases; unmatched junction bases: 9.